This T cell receptor beta chain stems from a study of CD8+ T cells in alopecia areata. The study, taken as a whole, reports: A great number of expanded lesional clones endured in scalp and blood during tofacitinib. Only a single nonresponder existed, so baseline CD8+ expansion links stay unclear. In scalp, tofacitinib significantly decreased clonality and expanded CD8+ clones among the top 100.

Treatment meaning: oral pan-JAK inhibitor, 5-10 mg twice daily. Investigators sorted PBMCs to obtain both CD4+ and CD8+ T cells. The ends lost 3 bases at V and 6 bases at J; junction bases unmatched: 7. Germline V lookup: CDR1 SGHDT, CDR2 YYEEEE. The CDR3 contains 14 residues. Isolated RNA was reverse transcribed into cDNA used as the sequencing template. Some clones are missing from TCRdb's copy, which holds only in-frame ones; the method was immunoSEQ multiplex PCR. The sample holds 150,000 to 200,000 clones, approximately 61% seen once. A word on this clone: The antigen is undetermined.

This specimen was CD4+ T cells sorted from blood, taken at week 24, from a patient treated with tofacitinib. The receptor was derived from a human donor with alopecia areata. V and J are TRBV5-6 and TRBJ2-7, with TRBD1 matching 9 bases. The CDR3 loop is CASSYTGGQGEQYF. In DNA form, the CDR3 reads TGTGCCAGCAGCTACACAGGGGGCCAAGGCGAGCAGTACTTC.